Following are 15 T cell receptor beta chains from one sample sequenced in a study of cytomegalovirus exposure and HLA in healthy donors. PCR amplification relied on 60 Vbeta primers (plus 13 Jbeta primers). TCRdb's copy holds only in-frame clones and misses some; the assay was immunoSEQ multiplex PCR. The repertoire holds roughly 150,000 clones, with more than 65% as singletons. The sample was PBMCs. These receptors all come from a man younger than 35 in good health and CMV-seropositive.

This clone has only a few counts. This rearrangement joins TRBV29-1 to TRBJ2-4; D is ambiguous. CDR1 and CDR2 (germline): SQVTM, ANQGSEA. V was clipped by 7 bases and J by 6 bases, with 10 bases between them. The CDR3 runs to 11 residues. Here the CDR3 reads CSALQPNIQYF. The CDR3 DNA reads TGCAGCGCCTTACAGCCAAACATTCAGTACTTC. Based on the CDR3 plus reference TRBV29-1 and TRBJ2-4, the full variable domain is SAVISQKPSRDICQRGTSLTIQCQVDSQVTMMFWYRQQPGQSLTLIATANQGSEATYESGFVIDKFPISRPNLTFSTLTVSNMSPEDSSIYLCSALQPNIQYFGAGTRLSVL.

The V call is TRBV6-5, the J call TRBJ1-1; the D gene is possibly TRBD1 (5 bases). Germline lookup yields CDR1 MNHEY and CDR2 SVGAGI. V was trimmed by 0 bases and J by 3 bases, leaving 8 bases between them. This CDR3 region has 14 residues. The CDR3 loop is CASSYSRGDTEAFF. The CDR3 nucleotides are TGTGCCAGCAGTTACTCGCGGGGGGACACTGAAGCTTTCTTT.

The chain has TRBV28 and TRBJ2-7; D remains unclear. The V gene lost 3 bases and the J gene lost 0 bases, with 18 bases spanning the gap. The CDR3 has 17 residues. Germline assignment: CDR1 MDHEN and CDR2 SYDVKM. For the CDR3, the DNA is TGTGCCAGCAGTTTTACGTCCCTTGGGCAGACCTCCTACGAGCAGTACTTC. Its protein is CASSFTSLGQTSYEQYF.

The chain links TRBV4-1 to TRBJ1-1; a weak D match, TRBD1 (5 bases). Trimming shortened V by 8 bases and J by 0 bases, and 19 bases separated the two germline ends. Germline values: CDR1 MGHRA, CDR2 YSYEKL. The length of the CDR3 is 16 residues. In nucleotides, the CDR3 is TGCGCCAGCGGCCTCGGCGGGGCGGGGATGAACACTGAAGCTTTCTTT. Translating it yields CASGLGGAGMNTEAFF.

The chain employs TRBV19 and TRBJ1-1; 8 bases fit TRBD1. Germline V gene lookup returns CDR1 LNHDA and CDR2 SQIVND (reference sequence). The CDR3 totals 13 residues. The J segment lost 6 bases and the V segment lost 10 bases, leaving 10 bases of the junction unmatched. CDR3 DNA: TGTGCCACCCGGCTCCAGGGGGCCCCTGAAGCTTTCTTT. Translation gives CATRLQGAPEAFF. Looking up the rest from reference TRBV19 and TRBJ1-1 gives the full variable domain: DGGITQSPKYLFRKEGQNVTLSCEQNLNHDAMYWYRQDPGQGLRLIYYSQIVNDFQKGDIAEGYSVSREKKESFPLTVTSAQKNPTAFYLCATRLQGAPEAFFGQGTRLTVV.

The gene calls are TRBV28 and TRBJ2-6; 7 positions agree with TRBD1. The ends lost 2 bases at V and 2 bases at J; junction bases unmatched: 0. The CDR3 runs to 15 residues. Germline V CDR1 and CDR2: MDHEN, SYDVKM. The CDR3 DNA follows: TGTGCCAGCAGTTTAAGGGGGCCTGGGGCCAACGTCCTGACTTTC. Encoded protein: CASSLRGPGANVLTF.

The CDR3 sequence: CASSFLPAYNEQFF. In DNA form, the CDR3 reads TGTGCCAGCAGCTTTTTGCCAGCCTACAATGAGCAGTTCTTC. This chain links TRBV7-8 with TRBJ2-1; D not resolved. The V end lost 3 bases, the J end lost 2 bases, and 8 bases lay between the germline ends. Germline V CDR1 and CDR2: SGHVS, FQNEAQ. This CDR3 contains 14 residues.

The rearrangement joins TRBV4-3 to TRBJ2-4; 8 nucleotides line up with TRBD1. The CDR3 is 14 amino acids. The V gene's germline CDR1 is LGHNA and CDR2 YSLEER. The junction had 4 bases not matched to a gene; V was cut back by 0 bases and J by 9 bases. The CDR3 spells CASSQDGTGFIQYF. For the CDR3, the DNA is TGCGCCAGCAGCCAAGATGGGACAGGATTCATTCAGTACTTC.

The chain has TRBV9 and TRBJ2-2; weak D call: TRBD2 (7 bases). The V gene lost 3 bases and the J gene lost 6 bases, with 18 bases spanning the gap. The CDR3 is made up of 16 amino acids. Looked up from germline, CDR1 is SGDLS and CDR2 is YYNGEE. The CDR3 DNA is TGTGCCAGCAGCGGTCTTAGTGGGGGGGCGTCCGGGGAGCTGTTTTTT. Translated, it gives CASSGLSGGASGELFF.

The gene calls are TRBV5-1 and TRBJ1-1; D might be TRBD1 (5 bases). Germline loops: CDR1 SGHRS, CDR2 YFSETQ. The CDR3 covers 13 residues. V gave up 0 bases and J gave up 3 bases, with 6 bases separating them. CDR3 loop: CASSLGQYTEAFF. The CDR3 nucleotides read TGCGCCAGCAGCTTGGGACAGTACACTGAAGCTTTCTTT.

The rearrangement joins TRBV5-6 to TRBJ2-6, with D hard to call. CDR1 is SGHDT and CDR2 is YYEEEE in the germline V gene. This CDR3 is 13 amino acids long. V dropped 2 bases and J dropped 2 bases, with 2 bases sitting between them. The CDR3 spells CASSFTGANVLTF. The CDR3 DNA sequence: TGTGCCAGCAGCTTTACTGGGGCCAACGTCCTGACTTTC.

The chain joins TRBV19 to TRBJ1-4; TRBD1 is a possible D gene (5 bases). Germline CDR1 LNHDA, CDR2 SQIVND (reference sequence). Trimming stripped 9 bases from V and 11 bases from J, with 25 bases between. The CDR3 is 15 residues long. The CDR3 DNA sequence: TGTGCCAGCTTAAACAGGATCGGTAGGCGGTGGAAACTGTTTTTT. It translates to CASLNRIGRRWKLFF.

V usage is TRBV11-2 and J usage is TRBJ1-3; D is perhaps TRBD1 (6 bases). Germline V lookup: CDR1 SGHAT, CDR2 FQNNGV. V shed 3 bases and J shed 0 bases, with 21 bases lying between them. CDR3 length: 19 amino acids. The CDR3: CASSFEGQSPFFSGNTIYF. CDR3 sequence (DNA): TGTGCCAGCAGCTTCGAAGGACAGTCCCCGTTTTTCTCTGGAAACACCATATATTTT.

V is TRBV14 and J is TRBJ1-1; D is uncertain. Trimming took off 0 bases at V and 6 bases at J, with 11 bases between the two ends. The CDR3 runs 14 residues. Germline V gene sequence: CDR1 SGHDN, CDR2 FVKESK. The CDR3 DNA is TGTGCCAGCAGCCAAGATGGAGATACTCCTGAAGCTTTCTTT. Residues: CASSQDGDTPEAFF.

V is TRBV5-1 and J is TRBJ2-1; TRBD2 aligns across 13 bases. V dropped 4 bases and J dropped 1; count of bases not matched to a gene: 8. Germline loops: CDR1 SGHRS, CDR2 YFSETQ. The CDR3 runs to 18 residues. The CDR3 reads CASSPTSGRAVSYNEQFF. The CDR3 DNA is TGCGCCAGCAGCCCCACTAGCGGGAGGGCGGTTTCCTACAATGAGCAGTTCTTC.